This TCR beta chain was identified during a study of blood T cell repertoires in COVID-19. For the study at large: Sources were T cells, B-cell-depleted T cells, or PBMCs; the material itself was cDNA or gDNA.

V gave up 3 bases and J gave up 7 bases, with 10 bases separating them. Looked up from germline, CDR1 is SGHTA and CDR2 is FQGTGA. The CDR3 extends over 13 amino acids. Generated by immunoSEQ multiplex PCR, the TCRdb table keeps only in-frame clones and is missing some. Of about 190,000 clones in the sample, roughly 84% were seen once. This clonotype originated in a woman aged 40-49 years who had recovered from COVID-19. The chain has TRBV7-3 and TRBJ2-1; D is uncertain. The source material was peripheral blood. CDR3 protein: CASSFSLSNEQFF. The DNA for the CDR3 is TGTGCCAGCAGCTTTTCCTTGAGTAATGAGCAGTTCTTC.